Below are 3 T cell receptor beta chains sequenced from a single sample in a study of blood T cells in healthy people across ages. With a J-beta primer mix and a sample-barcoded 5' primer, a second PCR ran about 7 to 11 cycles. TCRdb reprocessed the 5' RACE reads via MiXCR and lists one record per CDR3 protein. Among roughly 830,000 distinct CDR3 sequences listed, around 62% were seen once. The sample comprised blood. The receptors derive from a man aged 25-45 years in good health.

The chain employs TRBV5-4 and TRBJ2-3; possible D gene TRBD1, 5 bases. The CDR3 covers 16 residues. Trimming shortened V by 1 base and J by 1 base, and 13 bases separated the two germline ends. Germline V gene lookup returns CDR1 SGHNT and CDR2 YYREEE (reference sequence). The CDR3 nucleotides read TGTGCCAGCAGCTTGACCCTCCTAGGGGGCACAGATACGCAGTATTTT. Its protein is CASSLTLLGGTDTQYF.

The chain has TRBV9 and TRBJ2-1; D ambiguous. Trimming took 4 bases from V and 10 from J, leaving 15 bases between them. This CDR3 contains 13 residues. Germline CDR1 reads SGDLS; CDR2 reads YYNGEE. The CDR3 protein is CASSLGLSGEQFF. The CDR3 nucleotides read TGTGCCAGCAGCCTCGGTCTATCCGGGGAGCAGTTCTTC.

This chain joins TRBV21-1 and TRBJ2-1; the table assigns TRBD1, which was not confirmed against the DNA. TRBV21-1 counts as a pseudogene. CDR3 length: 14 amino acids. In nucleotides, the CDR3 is TGTGCCAGCAGCAAAGAAGGGACGAAATATGAGCAGTTCTTC. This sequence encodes CASSKEGTKYEQFF.